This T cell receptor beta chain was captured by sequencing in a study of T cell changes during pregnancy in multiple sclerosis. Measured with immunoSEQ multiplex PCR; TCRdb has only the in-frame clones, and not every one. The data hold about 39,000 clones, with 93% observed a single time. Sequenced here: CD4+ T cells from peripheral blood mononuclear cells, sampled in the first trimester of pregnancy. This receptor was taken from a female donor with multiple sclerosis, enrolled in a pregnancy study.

CDR3 DNA sequence: TGTGCCAGCAGCGAGGGACTAGCGGGAACAGCCCTAAACATTCAGTACTTC. Translation: CASSEGLAGTALNIQYF. The chain joins TRBV7-8 to TRBJ2-4; 13 positions match TRBD2. Per germline, CDR1 SGHVS and CDR2 FQNEAQ. The CDR3 runs 17 residues. Losses at the gene ends were 5 bases for V and 6 bases for J; bases not matched to a gene: 10.